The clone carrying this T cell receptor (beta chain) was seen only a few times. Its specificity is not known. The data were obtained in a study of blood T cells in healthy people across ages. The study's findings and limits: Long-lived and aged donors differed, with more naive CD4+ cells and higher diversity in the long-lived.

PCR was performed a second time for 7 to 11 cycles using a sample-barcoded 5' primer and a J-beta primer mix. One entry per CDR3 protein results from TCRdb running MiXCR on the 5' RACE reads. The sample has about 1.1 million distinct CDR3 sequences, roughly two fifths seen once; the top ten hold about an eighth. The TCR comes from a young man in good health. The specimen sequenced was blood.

In DNA, the CDR3 is TGCAGTGCCCCCCCAAGGGGGCTGAATTCACCCCTCCACTTT. Its protein is CSAPPRGLNSPLHF. This chain connects TRBV20-1 to TRBJ1-6, with TRBD1 matching over 7 bases. There are 14 residues in the CDR3. Per the germline V gene, CDR1 is DFQATT and CDR2 is SNEGSKA (reference sequence). V shed 6 bases, J shed 7 bases, and the junction held 9 bases outside the gene matches.